These 30 T cell receptor beta chains originate from one sample sequenced in a study of T cells after yellow fever vaccination. TCRdb fed the 5' RACE reads into MiXCR, producing one record per CDR3 protein. Of some 320,000 distinct CDR3 sequences listed, roughly 8.7% were seen once; the top ten hold roughly 18%. The sequencing here drew on PBMCs, taken on the day of the first yellow fever vaccination. These TCRs come from a man between 18 and 35 years old who received the YFV17D yellow fever vaccine.

This clonotype was picked up a small number of times. The J gene is TRBJ2-7, the V gene TRBV12-3 or TRBV12-4, with 8 bases fitting TRBD1. V gave up 5 bases and J gave up 7 bases; unmatched junction bases: 7. This CDR3 is 13 amino acids long. CDR3 nucleotide sequence: TGTGCCAGCAGTCTCGACAGGGGTGGTGAGCAGTACGTC. Encoded protein: CASSLDRGGEQYV.

The chain recombines TRBV6-5 with TRBJ1-2, with TRBD1 as a possible D gene (6 bases). The CDR3 is 15 residues long. V was trimmed by 4 bases and J by 1 base, leaving 13 bases between them. Germline V gene lookup returns CDR1 MNHEY and CDR2 SVGAGI. This CDR3 is CASSLRQDNNYGYTF. The DNA for the CDR3 is TGTGCCAGCAGTTTGAGACAGGACAATAACTATGGCTACACCTTC.

This clonotype occurred a few times. This chain links TRBV18 with TRBJ1-1, with a weak D call TRBD1 (6 bases). The CDR3 loop spans 15 amino acids. The germline V gene encodes CDR1 KGHSH and CDR2 LQKENI. Trimming left V 1 base short and J 5 bases short, with 14 bases between. CDR3 nucleotides: TGTGCCAGCTCACCACGCAATACAGGGCAAACTGAAGCTTTCTTT. Its protein is CASSPRNTGQTEAFF. Complete variable domain (other parts from reference TRBV18 and TRBJ1-1): NAGVMQNPRHLVRRRGQEARLRCSPMKGHSHVYWYRQLPEEGLKFMVYLQKENIIDESGMPKERFSAEFPKEGPSILRIQQVVRGDSAAYFCASSPRNTGQTEAFFGQGTRLTVV.

There are a few counts of this clonotype. J is TRBJ2-7 and V is TRBV12-3 or TRBV12-4; D not resolved. The CDR3 extends over 13 amino acids. The ends were cut back, 8 bases at V and 3 bases at J, with 14 bases in the middle. For the CDR3, the DNA is TGTGCCAGCCGAGAGAGGTTAGGCTACGAGCAGTACTTC. Translation: CASRERLGYEQYF.

Ten or more counts support this clonotype. The chain links TRBV12-3 or TRBV12-4 to TRBJ2-2; no firm D call. CDR3 length equals 14 residues. The V end was cut by 5 bases, the J end by 1 base, with 8 bases between. The CDR3 nucleotides are TGTGCCAGCAGTCGCCAGCGGAACACCGGGGAGCTGTTTTTT. It translates to CASSRQRNTGELFF.

This clonotype was observed a handful of times. The chain recombines TRBV6-1 with TRBJ2-6; D perhaps matches TRBD1 (5 bases). Germline V gives CDR1 MNHNS, CDR2 SASEGT. The CDR3 extends over 17 amino acids. Trimming left V 5 bases short and J 0 bases short, with 14 bases between. CDR3 protein: CASSRVPQGSGANVLTF. CDR3 coding DNA: TGTGCCAGCAGTCGCGTTCCTCAGGGCTCTGGGGCCAACGTCCTGACTTTC.

The sample holds a few counts of this clonotype. The rearrangement joins TRBV4-1 to TRBJ1-5; D perhaps matches TRBD1 (6 bases). Germline V gene sequence: CDR1 MGHRA, CDR2 YSYEKL. The CDR3 sequence is 15 residues long. Trimming took off 1 base at V and 7 bases at J, with 14 bases between the two ends. CDR3 DNA sequence: TGCGCCAGCAGCCAAGGTACAGGGAGTGAACAGCCCCAGCATTTT. This translates into CASSQGTGSEQPQHF.

V gene TRBV20-1 combines with J gene TRBJ1-1; D is perhaps TRBD1 (5 bases). There are 15 residues in the CDR3. Germline V gene lookup returns CDR1 DFQATT and CDR2 SNEGSKA (reference sequence). The ends were cut back, 6 bases at V and 1 base at J, with 18 bases in the middle. For the CDR3, the DNA is TGCAGTGCGAGGAGTACAGCGCAGGGGAACACTGAAGCTTTCTTT. Protein: CSARSTAQGNTEAFF.

J is TRBJ1-6 and V is TRBV6-5; D gene ambiguous. From germline, CDR1 is MNHEY and CDR2 SVGAGI. CDR3 length: 15 residues. V was trimmed by 2 bases and J by 9 bases, leaving 14 bases between them. The CDR3 bases are TGTGCCAGCAGTTACGGAGAAGGATCGGGTTCACCCCTCCACTTT. Its protein product is CASSYGEGSGSPLHF.

J is TRBJ1-2 and V is TRBV6-2 or TRBV6-3; maybe TRBD1 (5 bases). Germline lookup yields CDR1 MNHEY and CDR2 SVGEGT. V lost 8 bases, J lost 4 bases, and 17 bases lay in between. The length of the CDR3 is 14 residues. The CDR3 loop reads CASGLQGYLYGYTF. The CDR3 DNA follows: TGTGCCAGCGGACTTCAGGGTTACCTCTATGGCTACACCTTC.

The chain couples TRBV14 to TRBJ2-5; 9 bases map to TRBD2. CDR1 SGHDN and CDR2 FVKESK come from the germline V gene. This CDR3 is built from 14 residues. Unmatched junction bases numbered 7, after V lost 3 bases and J lost 8 bases. The CDR3 region is CASSQRRGGATQYF. CDR3 bases: TGTGCCAGCAGCCAGCGGCGCGGGGGGGCCACCCAGTACTTC.

The chain combines TRBV7-2 with TRBJ1-1, with D unclear. Germline V lookup: CDR1 SGHTA, CDR2 FQGNSA. V lost 5 bases to trimming and J lost 1 base, with 14 bases between them. This CDR3 contains 15 residues. The CDR3 DNA sequence: TGTGCCAGCAGCCAAGGACTGATCAAGAACACTGAAGCTTTCTTT. Protein: CASSQGLIKNTEAFF.

V is TRBV4-1 and J is TRBJ1-2; the D gene is possibly TRBD1 (6 bases). V lost 3 bases, J lost 8 bases, and 22 bases lay in between. The CDR3 is made up of 16 amino acids. The V gene's germline CDR1 is MGHRA and CDR2 YSYEKL. The CDR3 loop is CASSQGRLAGAEGYTF. The CDR3 nucleotides read TGCGCCAGCAGCCAGGGAAGGCTCGCGGGGGCAGAAGGCTACACCTTC.

This clonotype has just a few counts. The chain recombines TRBV7-9 with TRBJ2-7, with D unclear. Trimming left V 4 bases short and J 4 bases short, with 11 bases between. The CDR3 covers 13 residues. CDR1 and CDR2 (germline): SEHNR, FQNEAQ (reference sequence). CDR3 nucleotide sequence: TGTGCCAGCAGCTCCGGTGAAGTATACGAGCAGTACGTC. Translating it yields CASSSGEVYEQYV.

The V and J genes are TRBV5-1 and TRBJ1-2; TRBD1 matches at 10 bases. J lost 6 bases, V lost 3 bases, and 8 bases had no gene match. The germline V gene has CDR1 SGHRS and CDR2 YFSETQ. CDR3 length: 15 amino acids. The CDR3 sequence: CASSSSTGGRNGYTF. The CDR3 region has the DNA TGCGCCAGCAGCTCCTCGACAGGGGGCAGGAATGGCTACACCTTC.

Regarding this clonotype: A read error may account for a junction end that differs from germline. This chain uses TRBV12-3 or TRBV12-4 with TRBJ2-2; D remains ambiguous. CDR3 length equals 15 residues. The CDR3 here is CASTREQFHTGELFF. CDR3 sequence (DNA): TGTGCCAGCACCAGAGAACAGTTCCACACAGGGGAGCTGTTTTTT.

This clonotype was recorded a few times. This chain joins TRBV2 and TRBJ2-3, with D hard to call. Trimming removed 7 bases from V and 2 bases from J, with 10 bases in between. The germline CDR1 and CDR2 sequences are SNHLY and FYNNEI. The CDR3 has 13 amino acids. CDR3 amino acids: CASTRLYTDTQYF. The CDR3 region has the DNA TGTGCCAGCACCAGACTTTACACAGATACGCAGTATTTT. Full variable domain (remainder filled in from reference TRBV2 and TRBJ2-3): EPEVTQTPSHQVTQMGQEVILRCVPISNHLYFYWYRQILGQKVEFLVSFYNNEISEKSEIFDDQFSVERPDGSNFTLKIRSTKLEDSAMYFCASTRLYTDTQYFGPGTRLTVL.

This clonotype was seen more than once but under ten times. This chain links TRBV6-5 with TRBJ2-5; tentative D call: TRBD1 (6 bases). This CDR3 contains 14 residues. The V and J ends lost 4 bases and 5 bases respectively, with 14 bases between them. Germline V gene data show CDR1 as MNHEY and CDR2 as SVGAGI. CDR3 sequence (DNA): TGTGCCAGCAGTTTCTCCAGGGGAAGGGAGACCCAGTACTTC. Protein sequence: CASSFSRGRETQYF.

This clonotype has at least ten counts. The gene calls are TRBV5-1 and TRBJ2-1; D is uncertain. Germline V CDR1 and CDR2: SGHRS, YFSETQ. Trimming shortened V by 4 bases and J by 5 bases, and 22 bases separated the two germline ends. This CDR3 has 17 amino acids. CDR3 coding DNA: TGCGCCAGCAGCCCCCTGCGTGTACTTGTCTTTAACAATGAGCAGTTCTTC. It encodes CASSPLRVLVFNNEQFF.

This clonotype has only a few counts. The J gene is TRBJ2-1, the V gene TRBV18, with TRBD2 matching over 14 bases. J was trimmed by 6 bases and V by 0 bases; bases with no gene match: 7. The germline V gene has CDR1 KGHSH and CDR2 LQKENI. The CDR3 has 18 amino acids. The chain's CDR3 is CASSPPAPGTSGSNEQFF. CDR3 sequence (DNA): TGTGCCAGCTCACCACCCGCGCCCGGGACTAGCGGGAGCAATGAGCAGTTCTTC.

This clonotype was counted a few times. V usage is TRBV27 and J usage is TRBJ2-7, with TRBD1 matching over 8 bases. The CDR3 covers 14 residues. V trimming: 11 bases; J trimming: 0 bases; junction bases outside the gene matches: 9. Germline V lookup: CDR1 MNHEY, CDR2 SMNVEV (reference sequence). The DNA for the CDR3 is TGTGCCGCCGCCGGACAGGGAAGCTCCTACGAGCAGTACTTC. Translation: CAAAGQGSSYEQYF.

In its sample, this clonotype was seen many times. This chain links TRBV18 with TRBJ1-4; no definite D call. V gave up 3 bases and J gave up 0 bases, with 8 bases separating them. Germline V gene sequence: CDR1 KGHSH, CDR2 LQKENI. CDR3 length equals 15 residues. The CDR3 spells CASSPRHSTNEKLFF. CDR3 coding DNA: TGTGCCAGCTCACCTAGACACTCAACTAATGAAAAACTGTTTTTT.

This clonotype occurred many times. The CDR3 bases are TGCGCCAGCAGCTTGGCCGTAGCGGCGGGGGGGTTAAATGAGCAGTTCTTC. Translating it yields CASSLAVAAGGLNEQFF. The chain carries TRBV5-1 and TRBJ2-1; the match to TRBD2 covers 9 bases. Germline values: CDR1 SGHRS, CDR2 YFSETQ. This CDR3 comprises 17 residues. V shed 0 bases, J shed 7 bases, and the junction held 11 bases outside the gene matches.

The rearrangement joins TRBV6-1 to TRBJ2-3; D perhaps matches TRBD1 (6 bases). Trimming cost V 6 bases and J 6 bases, with 16 bases left between them. The CDR3 length is 14 residues. Germline CDR1 MNHNS, CDR2 SASEGT. Here the CDR3 DNA reads TGTGCCAGCAGCGACACAGGGACCCGGGATACGCAGTATTTT. This translates into CASSDTGTRDTQYF.

The chain is built from TRBV7-2 and TRBJ1-5; D is unresolved. CDR3 length: 15 residues. V shed 0 bases and J shed 7 bases, with 13 bases lying between them. The germline V gene encodes CDR1 SGHTA and CDR2 FQGNSA. DNA of the CDR3: TGTGCCAGCAGCTTAGCGTTACGGAACGGGCAGCCCCAGCATTTT. Encoded protein: CASSLALRNGQPQHF. The variable domain in full, completed from reference TRBV7-2 and TRBJ1-5, reads GAGVSQSPSNKVTEKGKDVELRCDPISGHTALYWYRQSLGQGLEFLIYFQGNSAPDKSGLPSDRFSAERTGGSVSTLTIQRTQQEDSAVYLCASSLALRNGQPQHFGDGTRLSIL.

This clonotype was counted a few times. The rearrangement uses TRBV29-1 and TRBJ1-1; 7 bases align to TRBD1. The CDR3 is made up of 14 amino acids. V gave up 5 bases and J gave up 2 bases; unmatched junction bases: 8. The germline V gene has CDR1 SQVTM and CDR2 ANQGSEA. The CDR3, as DNA: TGCAGCGTTTTCGGGACAGCAGTTAACACTGAAGCTTTCTTT. Translating gives CSVFGTAVNTEAFF.

This sequence joins TRBV20-1 and TRBJ1-2, with 11 bases fitting TRBD1. Unmatched junction bases numbered 5, after V lost 4 bases and J lost 4 bases. The CDR3 loop spans 14 amino acids. Germline V gene sequence: CDR1 DFQATT, CDR2 SNEGSKA (reference sequence). The CDR3 DNA follows: TGCAGTGCTACCGGGACAGGGGGTAGCTATGGCTACACCTTC. Its translation is CSATGTGGSYGYTF.

This clonotype turned up a few times. The chain has TRBV5-1 and TRBJ1-1; 7 bases are shared with TRBD1. The V segment lost 0 bases and the J segment 4 bases; nucleotides outside the gene matches: 6. CDR1 and CDR2 from the germline V gene are SGHRS and YFSETQ. This CDR3 contains 15 residues. CDR3 loop: CASSLADRESTEAFF. The CDR3 coding sequence is TGCGCCAGCAGCTTGGCCGACAGGGAAAGCACTGAAGCTTTCTTT.

This clonotype was seen ten or more times. The chain combines TRBV4-2 with TRBJ2-2; D gene uncertain. The length of the CDR3 is 15 residues. Germline V gives CDR1 LGHNA, CDR2 YNFKEQ. Trimming stripped 3 bases from V and 3 bases from J, with 11 bases between. CDR3 in amino acids: CASSHPGRHTGELFF. CDR3 nucleotides: TGTGCCAGCAGCCATCCAGGTCGTCACACCGGGGAGCTGTTTTTT.

The chain is built from TRBV12-3 or TRBV12-4 and TRBJ2-7; a possible D gene is TRBD2 (6 bases). The CDR3 runs 12 residues. V was trimmed by 3 bases and J by 6 bases, leaving 9 bases between them. CDR3 coding DNA: TGTGCCAGCAGTTTCCTGGGAGGCGAGCAGTACGTC. Its translation: CASSFLGGEQYV.